The TCR beta chain under discussion was sequenced for a study of cytomegalovirus exposure and HLA in healthy donors. Trimming pared 1 base from V and 0 bases from J, leaving 7 bases between. CDR1 is MGHRA, CDR2 YSYEKL, per germline. The CDR3 sequence is 15 residues long. The PCR used 60 Vbeta and 13 Jbeta primers. TCRdb's table, derived via immunoSEQ multiplex PCR, lists solely in-frame clones and lacks some. Of about 160,000 clones listed, approximately 82% are singletons. The rearrangement links TRBV4-1 to TRBJ1-3; D is unresolved. Sequenced material: PBMCs. This TCR came from a man between 50 and 59 years old in good health and CMV-seropositive. The CDR3 is CASSQGETSGNTIYF. The CDR3 bases are TGCGCCAGCAGCCAAGGGGAGACCTCTGGAAACACCATATATTTT.